The 31 T cell receptor beta chains below were found in one sample sequenced in a study of T cell responses to AZD1222 COVID-19 vaccine. The repertoire was sequenced with immunoSEQ multiplex PCR; TCRdb's copy has only in-frame clones and lacks some. Of 110,000 to 150,000 clones listed, 80% to 90% were seen once; the top ten hold more than 7%. The sample in question was peripheral blood, obtained on day 0 of AZD1222 vaccination. These receptor sequences come from an adult in good health.

DNA of the CDR3: TGTGCCAGCAGCTCTAGGAGGGCAGGCCAGGATGCTTTCTTT. Translating it yields CASSSRRAGQDAFF. The chain combines TRBV11-1 with TRBJ1-1; D is uncertain. Germline-derived CDR1 and CDR2 are SGHAT and FQDESV (reference sequence). CDR3 length: 14 amino acids. Trimming removed 4 bases at V and 11 bases at J, with 20 bases between.

J is TRBJ1-1 and V is TRBV20-1; no clear D gene. The germline V gene encodes CDR1 DFQATT and CDR2 SNEGSKA (reference sequence). V lost 0 bases and J lost 6, with 5 bases in between. The CDR3 has 11 amino acids. The CDR3 bases are TGCAGTGCTAGAGATGTCCCTGAAGCTTTCTTT. As protein: CSARDVPEAFF.

V is TRBV7-2 and J is TRBJ2-1, with 13 bases aligning to TRBD2. Germline trimming cut 0 bases from V and 6 bases from J; bases unmatched to any gene: 5. This CDR3 has 17 amino acids. The germline V gene has CDR1 SGHTA and CDR2 FQGNSA. This chain's CDR3 is CASSLAQGLAGLNEQFF. CDR3 nucleotides: TGTGCCAGCAGCTTAGCGCAGGGACTAGCGGGGCTCAATGAGCAGTTCTTC.

This sequence joins TRBV4-1 and TRBJ1-2, with D perhaps TRBD1 (6 bases). Germline CDR1 and CDR2: MGHRA and YSYEKL. The CDR3 loop spans 13 amino acids. Trimming removed 2 bases at V and 2 bases at J, with 6 bases between. CDR3 in amino acids: CASSQTGNYGYTF. The CDR3 nucleotides read TGCGCCAGCAGCCAAACAGGGAACTATGGCTACACCTTC.

V is TRBV5-8 and J is TRBJ2-5; 12 positions match TRBD2. V shed 0 bases, J shed 3 bases, and the junction held 3 bases outside the gene matches. Per the germline V gene, CDR1 is SGHTS and CDR2 is YDEGEE. The CDR3 runs to 16 residues. The CDR3 coding sequence is TGTGCCAGCAGCTTGGGTACTAGCGGGAGGAAAGAGACCCAGTACTTC. Residues: CASSLGTSGRKETQYF. Filled out from reference TRBV5-8 and TRBJ2-5, the complete variable domain reads EAGVTQSPTHLIKTRGQQATLRCSPISGHTSVYWYQQALGLGLQFLLWYDEGEERNRGNFPPRFSGRQFPNYSSELNVNALELEDSALYLCASSLGTSGRKETQYFGPGTRLLVL.

The rearrangement joins TRBV7-9 to TRBJ1-5; D is undetermined. The CDR3 runs to 13 residues. The V and J ends lost 1 base and 7 bases respectively, with 8 bases between them. Germline assignment: CDR1 SEHNR and CDR2 FQNEAQ (reference sequence). CDR3 DNA sequence: TGTGCCAGCAGCTTAGAGTGGAGGCAGCCCCAGCATTTT. Protein: CASSLEWRQPQHF.

The chain joins TRBV6-5 to TRBJ2-7; 7 nucleotides line up with TRBD1. Per germline, CDR1 MNHEY and CDR2 SVGAGI. V shed 6 bases and J 3 bases; nucleotides not matched to a gene: 5. The length of the CDR3 is 13 residues. CDR3 in amino acids: CASSRDSNYEQYF. DNA of the CDR3: TGTGCCAGCAGCCGGGACAGCAACTACGAGCAGTACTTC.

The chain carries TRBV11-2 and TRBJ2-5; D call uncertain. In germline, CDR1 is SGHAT, CDR2 FQNNGV. V lost 0 bases and J lost 5, with 13 bases in between. The CDR3 has 15 residues. CDR3 region: CASSLDRGFGETQYF. The CDR3 DNA reads as TGTGCCAGCAGCTTAGATAGAGGTTTCGGGGAGACCCAGTACTTC.

The CDR3 region is CASSFVGSSSYNEQFF. CDR3 coding DNA: TGTGCCAGCAGTTTCGTTGGCTCGAGCTCCTACAATGAGCAGTTCTTC. The chain is built from TRBV28 and TRBJ2-1; D gene unclear. Per germline, CDR1 MDHEN and CDR2 SYDVKM. V was clipped by 3 bases and J by 0 bases, with 12 bases between them. There are 16 residues in the CDR3.

This chain uses TRBV15 with TRBJ1-4; no reliable D call. Germline CDR1 reads LNHNV; CDR2 reads YYDKDF (reference sequence). The ends were cut back, 1 base at V and 4 bases at J, with 10 bases in the middle. CDR3 length: 15 amino acids. Written as DNA, the CDR3 is TGTGCCACCAGCAGAGGACGACCCCTTAATGAAAAACTGTTTTTT. Encoded protein: CATSRGRPLNEKLFF.

In nucleotides, the CDR3 is TGTGCCAGCAGCCAAGTGGGTCAATTTGGCGAGCAGTACTTC. Translated, it gives CASSQVGQFGEQYF. V usage is TRBV3-1 (or the pseudogene TRBV3-2) and J usage is TRBJ2-7; D not certain. Germline-derived CDR1 and CDR2 are LGHDT and YNNKEL (reference sequence). V was clipped by 1 base and J by 6 bases, with 13 bases between them. The CDR3 extends over 14 amino acids.

This clone was seen a handful of times. The chain recombines TRBV24-1 with TRBJ2-5, with D tentatively TRBD2 (6 bases). Trimming cost V 1 base and J 2 bases, with 19 bases left between them. The CDR3 has 18 residues. Germline V gene data show CDR1 as KGHDR and CDR2 as SFDVKD. CDR3 bases: TGTGCCACCAGTGATTTTGTTTACGGGCGGGGAGATCAAGAGACCCAGTACTTC. This gives the protein CATSDFVYGRGDQETQYF.

The V call is TRBV28, the J call TRBJ1-2; D uncertain. V was shortened by 3 bases and J by 5 bases, with 10 bases between the two germline ends. CDR1 is MDHEN, CDR2 SYDVKM, per germline. The CDR3 runs 13 residues. The chain's CDR3 is CASSLTEEYGYTF. The CDR3 coding sequence is TGTGCCAGCAGTTTGACGGAGGAATATGGCTACACCTTC.

This chain connects TRBV10-1 to TRBJ2-4; D possibly uses TRBD1 or TRBD2 (5 bases each). This CDR3 is 14 amino acids long. Trimming removed 0 bases at V and 9 bases at J, with 12 bases between. The germline V gene has CDR1 WNHNN and CDR2 SYGVQD (reference sequence). CDR3: CASSESGRGGIQYF. The CDR3 DNA follows: TGCGCCAGCAGTGAGTCCGGCCGTGGGGGCATTCAGTACTTC.

This rearrangement joins TRBV9 to TRBJ1-2, with 10 bases matching TRBD1. Per the germline V gene, CDR1 is SGDLS and CDR2 is YYNGEE. This CDR3 contains 12 residues. Losses at the gene ends were 7 bases for V and 5 bases for J; bases not matched to a gene: 2. The CDR3 nucleotides are TGTGCCAGCCGGGACAGGGGATATGGCTACACCTTC. Translated, it gives CASRDRGYGYTF.

As DNA, the CDR3 is TGTGCCAGCAGTGAGAGGGAGGGTTCCTATAATTCACCCCTCCACTTT. It encodes CASSEREGSYNSPLHF. The chain couples TRBV6-1 to TRBJ1-6; D not resolved. The CDR3 loop spans 16 amino acids. CDR1 MNHNS and CDR2 SASEGT come from the germline V gene. Trimming left V 3 bases short and J 1 base short, with 10 bases between.

The gene calls are TRBV5-1 and TRBJ1-1, with TRBD1 matching over 7 bases. The CDR3 is made up of 15 amino acids. Germline V gene sequence: CDR1 SGHRS, CDR2 YFSETQ. V shed 4 bases and J 3 bases; nucleotides not matched to a gene: 9. For the CDR3, the DNA is TGCGCCAGCAGCACCCAGACAGGGAGGGACACTGAAGCTTTCTTT. This codes for CASSTQTGRDTEAFF. Full variable domain (rest looked up from reference TRBV5-1 and TRBJ1-1): KAGVTQTPRYLIKTRGQQVTLSCSPISGHRSVSWYQQTPGQGLQFLFEYFSETQRNKGNFPGRFSGRQFSNSRSEMNVSTLELGDSALYLCASSTQTGRDTEAFFGQGTRLTVV.

The V call is TRBV11-3, the J call TRBJ2-1, with D possibly being TRBD2 (7 bases). This CDR3 is 17 amino acids long. The germline CDR1 and CDR2 sequences are SGHNT and YENEEA. The V end was cut by 0 bases, the J end by 4 bases, with 16 bases between. The CDR3 loop is CASSLDPTGGRYNEQFF. The DNA of the CDR3 is TGTGCCAGCAGCTTAGATCCGACGGGGGGCCGGTACAATGAGCAGTTCTTC.

The V gene is TRBV11-3, the J gene TRBJ1-1; D remains unclear. Germline V gives CDR1 SGHNT, CDR2 YENEEA. The CDR3 is made up of 13 amino acids. Between the trimmed V and J ends, which lost 8 bases and 0 bases, there was a span of 10 bases. The CDR3 loop is CASGSLLNTEAFF. CDR3 bases: TGTGCCAGCGGAAGTCTGTTGAACACTGAAGCTTTCTTT.

The V and J genes are TRBV10-2 and TRBJ2-1; D may be TRBD2 (6 bases). CDR3 size: 13 residues. V lost 2 bases and J 7 bases, leaving 9 bases between the germline ends. Germline V lookup: CDR1 WSHSY, CDR2 SAAADI. In DNA, the CDR3 is TGCGCCAGCAGTGAGCAGGGAGGAAATGAGCAGTTCTTC. It encodes CASSEQGGNEQFF.

The V gene is TRBV18, the J gene TRBJ2-3; 9 positions agree with TRBD2. The junction had 11 bases not matched to a gene; V was cut back by 3 bases and J by 4 bases. The CDR3 totals 17 residues. Germline V gives CDR1 KGHSH, CDR2 LQKENI. The CDR3 is CASSPPRFSGSPDTQYF. CDR3 DNA: TGTGCCAGCTCACCTCCTAGGTTTAGCGGGAGTCCAGATACGCAGTATTTT. Full variable domain (missing parts from reference TRBV18 and TRBJ2-3): NAGVMQNPRHLVRRRGQEARLRCSPMKGHSHVYWYRQLPEEGLKFMVYLQKENIIDESGMPKERFSAEFPKEGPSILRIQQVVRGDSAAYFCASSPPRFSGSPDTQYFGPGTRLTVL.

V is TRBV4-2 and J is TRBJ1-6; TRBD1 matches 9 bases. CDR3 length: 19 amino acids. V gave up 8 bases and J gave up 7 bases; unmatched junction bases: 21. CDR1 is LGHNA, CDR2 YNFKEQ, per germline. The CDR3 bases are TGTGCCAGCCTCCCGGAGGGACAGGGAGGTTTCATGGCAAATTCACCCCTCCACTTT. This encodes CASLPEGQGGFMANSPLHF.

V is TRBV19 and J is TRBJ2-5; the match to TRBD1 covers 10 bases. Germline V CDR1 and CDR2: LNHDA, SQIVND (reference sequence). Germline trimming cut 6 bases from V and 5 bases from J; bases unmatched to any gene: 9. The CDR3 is 15 amino acids. CDR3 in amino acids: CASSRGTGVAETQYF. CDR3 nucleotides: TGTGCCAGTAGCCGTGGGACAGGGGTTGCGGAGACCCAGTACTTC.

The rearrangement links TRBV27 to TRBJ1-2; TRBD1 aligns across 7 bases. Germline V lookup: CDR1 MNHEY, CDR2 SMNVEV (reference sequence). The length of the CDR3 is 14 residues. V shed 8 bases, J shed 7 bases, and the junction held 13 bases outside the gene matches. CDR3 sequence: CASRDLTGWRGYTF. The CDR3 DNA reads TGTGCCAGCCGCGACTTGACAGGGTGGCGTGGCTACACCTTC.

The chain has TRBV18 and TRBJ2-1, with D unresolved. CDR3 length: 13 residues. The V end lost 0 bases, the J end lost 6 bases, and 6 bases lay between the germline ends. The germline gives CDR1 KGHSH, CDR2 LQKENI. For the CDR3, the DNA is TGTGCCAGCTCACCACCGGTGTCCAATGAGCAGTTCTTC. Translating it yields CASSPPVSNEQFF.

This sequence joins TRBV6-5 and TRBJ2-1; D gene uncertain. This CDR3 is 14 amino acids long. V lost 2 bases and J 7 bases, leaving 12 bases between the germline ends. The germline V gene encodes CDR1 MNHEY and CDR2 SVGAGI. CDR3 in amino acids: CASSYRRESNEQFF. The CDR3 coding sequence is TGTGCCAGCAGTTACCGAAGAGAGAGTAATGAGCAGTTCTTC.

The chain couples TRBV21-1 to TRBJ1-3. TRBV21-1 is classified as a pseudogene. The CDR3 length is 15 residues. The CDR3: CASSKQGRTGNTIYF. DNA for the CDR3: TGTGCCAGCAGCAAACAAGGAAGGACTGGAAACACCATATATTTT.

This chain links TRBV4-1 with TRBJ1-4, with TRBD1 matching 9 bases. CDR1 and CDR2 (germline): MGHRA, YSYEKL. CDR3 length: 15 amino acids. V trimming: 5 bases; J trimming: 6 bases; junction bases outside the gene matches: 7. This CDR3 reads CASSNTGGSYEKLFF. The DNA for the CDR3 is TGCGCCAGCAGCAATACAGGGGGCAGCTATGAAAAACTGTTTTTT.

The V call is TRBV21-1, the J call TRBJ2-5. TRBV21-1 is marked as a pseudogene. This CDR3 has 17 residues. The CDR3 coding sequence is TGTGCCAGCAGCAAAGACAGCAGGGAGACCCCTCAAGAGACCCAGTACTTC. It is translated as CASSKDSRETPQETQYF.

CDR3 protein: CASTRRTEAFF. The CDR3 nucleotides are TGTGCCAGCACCAGGAGAACTGAAGCTTTCTTT. V and J are TRBV2 and TRBJ1-1; D remains unclear. This CDR3 region has 11 residues. Germline V lookup: CDR1 SNHLY, CDR2 FYNNEI. V was pared by 7 bases and J by 5 bases, with 8 bases between.

J is TRBJ2-1 and V is TRBV7-9, with D tentatively TRBD2 (6 bases). This CDR3 comprises 14 residues. The germline V gene has CDR1 SEHNR and CDR2 FQNEAQ (reference sequence). With 9 bases removed from V and 0 bases from J, the gap between germline ends came to 12 bases. The CDR3 spells CASPGGSSYNEQFF. The DNA for the CDR3 is TGTGCCAGTCCCGGGGGTAGCTCCTACAATGAGCAGTTCTTC.